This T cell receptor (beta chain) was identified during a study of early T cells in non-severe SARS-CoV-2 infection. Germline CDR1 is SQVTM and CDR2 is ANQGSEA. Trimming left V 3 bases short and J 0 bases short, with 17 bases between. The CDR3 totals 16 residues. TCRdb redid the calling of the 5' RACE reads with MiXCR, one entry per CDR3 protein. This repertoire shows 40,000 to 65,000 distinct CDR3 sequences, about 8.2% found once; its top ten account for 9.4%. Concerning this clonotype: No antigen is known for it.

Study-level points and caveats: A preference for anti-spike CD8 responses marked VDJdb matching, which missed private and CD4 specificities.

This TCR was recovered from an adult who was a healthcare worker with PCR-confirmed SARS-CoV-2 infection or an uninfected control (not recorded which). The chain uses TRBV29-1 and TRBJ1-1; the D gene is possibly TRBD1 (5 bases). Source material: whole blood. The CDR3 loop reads CSVEIEGPVLNTEAFF. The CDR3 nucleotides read TGCAGCGTTGAGATTGAGGGACCCGTACTGAACACTGAAGCTTTCTTT.